This T cell receptor (beta chain) was documented in a study of blood T cell repertoires in COVID-19. Study-level background: Collection of acute and convalescent COVID-19 samples took place in the United States, Italy and Spain. The analysed material was cDNA or gDNA that came from T cells, B-cell-depleted T cells, or PBMCs.

Original handling: Reference gene primer amplification gave estimated nucleated cell counts. Data came from immunoSEQ multiplex PCR; TCRdb stores just in-frame clones and leaves some out. That table supplies the V and J calls and clone size; D and trimming were determined from the DNA. The table includes some 80,000 clones, 79% detected once. CDR3 size: 14 residues. Trimming left V 7 bases short and J 0 bases short, with 10 bases between. CDR1 is SGHTA and CDR2 is FQGNSA in the germline V gene. The rearrangement uses TRBV7-2 and TRBJ2-1, with D possibly matching TRBD2 (5 bases). Sequences were obtained from peripheral blood. This sequence was found in a woman of 80 years or more with active or convalescent COVID-19. The CDR3 loop reads CASKEGFSYNEQFF. Here the CDR3 DNA reads TGTGCCAGCAAAGAGGGCTTCTCCTACAATGAGCAGTTCTTC.